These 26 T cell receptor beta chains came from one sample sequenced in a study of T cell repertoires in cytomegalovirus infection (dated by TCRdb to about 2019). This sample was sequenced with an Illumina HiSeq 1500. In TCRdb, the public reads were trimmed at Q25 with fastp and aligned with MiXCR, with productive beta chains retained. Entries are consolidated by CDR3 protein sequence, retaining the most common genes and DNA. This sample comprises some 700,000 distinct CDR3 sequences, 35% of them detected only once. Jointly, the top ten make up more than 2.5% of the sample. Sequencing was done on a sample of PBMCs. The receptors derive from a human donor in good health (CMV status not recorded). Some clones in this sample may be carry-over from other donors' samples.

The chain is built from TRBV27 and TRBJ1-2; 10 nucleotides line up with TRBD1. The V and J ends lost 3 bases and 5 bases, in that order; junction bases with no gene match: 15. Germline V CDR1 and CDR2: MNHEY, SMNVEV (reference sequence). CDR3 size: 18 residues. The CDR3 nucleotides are TGTGCCAGCAGTTTTATTTGGAGATTCTGGACAGGGGGATATGGCTACACCTTC. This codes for CASSFIWRFWTGGYGYTF.

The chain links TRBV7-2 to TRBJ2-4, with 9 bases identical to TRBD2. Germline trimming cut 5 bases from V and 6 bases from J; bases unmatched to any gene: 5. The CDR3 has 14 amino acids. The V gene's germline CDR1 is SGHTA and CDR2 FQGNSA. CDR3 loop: CASSPGTSTNIQYF. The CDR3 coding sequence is TGTGCCAGCAGCCCTGGGACTAGCACAAACATTCAGTACTTC. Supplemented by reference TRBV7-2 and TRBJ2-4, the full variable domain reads GAGVSQSPSNKVTEKGKDVELRCDPISGHTALYWYRQSLGQGLEFLIYFQGNSAPDKSGLPSDRFSAERTGGSVSTLTIQRTQQEDSAVYLCASSPGTSTNIQYFGAGTRLSVL.

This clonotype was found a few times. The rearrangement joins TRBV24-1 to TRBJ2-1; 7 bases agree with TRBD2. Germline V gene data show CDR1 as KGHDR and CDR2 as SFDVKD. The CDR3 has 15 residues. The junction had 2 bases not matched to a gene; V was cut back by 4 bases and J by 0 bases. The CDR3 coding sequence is TGTGCCACCAGTGAGTGGGGGGGCTCCTACAATGAGCAGTTCTTC. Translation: CATSEWGGSYNEQFF.

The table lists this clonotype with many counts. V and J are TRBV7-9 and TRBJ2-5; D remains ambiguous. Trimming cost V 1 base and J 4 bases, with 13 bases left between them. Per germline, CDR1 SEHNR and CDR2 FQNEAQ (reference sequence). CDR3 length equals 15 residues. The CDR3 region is CASSLDSRQTETQYF. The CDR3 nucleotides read TGTGCCAGCAGCTTAGACTCCCGACAAACAGAGACCCAGTACTTC. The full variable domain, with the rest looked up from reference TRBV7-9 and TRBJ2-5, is DTGVSQNPRHKITKRGQNVTFRCDPISEHNRLYWYRQTLGQGPEFLTYFQNEAQLEKSRLLSDRFSAERPKGSFSTLEIQRTEQGDSAMYLCASSLDSRQTETQYFGPGTRLLVL.

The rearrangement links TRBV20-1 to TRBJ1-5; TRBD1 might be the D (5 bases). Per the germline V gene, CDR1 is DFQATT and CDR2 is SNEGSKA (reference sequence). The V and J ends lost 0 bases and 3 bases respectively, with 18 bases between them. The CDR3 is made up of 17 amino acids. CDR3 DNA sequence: TGCAGTGCTAGAGATCGACTACGGCAGGGACCCAATCAGCCCCAGCATTTT. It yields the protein CSARDRLRQGPNQPQHF.

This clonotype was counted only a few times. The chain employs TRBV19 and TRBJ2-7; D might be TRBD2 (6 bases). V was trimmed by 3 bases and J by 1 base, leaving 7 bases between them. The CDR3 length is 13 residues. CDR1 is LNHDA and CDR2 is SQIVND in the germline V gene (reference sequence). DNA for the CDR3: TGTGCCAGTAGTATGGGACTTTCCTACGAGCAGTACTTC. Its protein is CASSMGLSYEQYF.

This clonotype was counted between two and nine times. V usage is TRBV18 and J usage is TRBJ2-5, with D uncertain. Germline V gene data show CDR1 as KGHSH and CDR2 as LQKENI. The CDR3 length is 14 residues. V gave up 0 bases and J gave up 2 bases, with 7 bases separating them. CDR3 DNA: TGTGCCAGCTCACCACCGGGAAGACAAGAGACCCAGTACTTC. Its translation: CASSPPGRQETQYF. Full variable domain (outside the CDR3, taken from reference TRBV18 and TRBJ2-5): NAGVMQNPRHLVRRRGQEARLRCSPMKGHSHVYWYRQLPEEGLKFMVYLQKENIIDESGMPKERFSAEFPKEGPSILRIQQVVRGDSAAYFCASSPPGRQETQYFGPGTRLLVL.

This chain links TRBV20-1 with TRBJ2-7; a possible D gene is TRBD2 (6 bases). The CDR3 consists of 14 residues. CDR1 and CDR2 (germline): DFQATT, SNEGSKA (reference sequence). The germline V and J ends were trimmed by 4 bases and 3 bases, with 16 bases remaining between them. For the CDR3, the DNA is TGCAGTGCTATACCCGGGACTCAAGGCTACGAGCAGTACTTC. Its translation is CSAIPGTQGYEQYF.

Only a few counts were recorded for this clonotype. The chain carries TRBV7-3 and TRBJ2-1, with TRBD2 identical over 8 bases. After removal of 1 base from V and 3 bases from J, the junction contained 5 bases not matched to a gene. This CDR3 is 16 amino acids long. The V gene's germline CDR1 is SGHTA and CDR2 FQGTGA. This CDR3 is CASSLRVAGNYNEQFF. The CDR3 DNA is TGTGCCAGCAGCTTAAGAGTAGCGGGGAACTACAATGAGCAGTTCTTC.

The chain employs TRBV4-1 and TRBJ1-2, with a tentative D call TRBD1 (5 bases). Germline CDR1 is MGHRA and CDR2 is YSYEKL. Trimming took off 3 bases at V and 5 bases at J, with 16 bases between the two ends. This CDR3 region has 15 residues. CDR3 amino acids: CASSHSSGTAYGYTF. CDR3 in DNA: TGCGCCAGCAGCCATTCTTCCGGGACGGCTTATGGCTACACCTTC.

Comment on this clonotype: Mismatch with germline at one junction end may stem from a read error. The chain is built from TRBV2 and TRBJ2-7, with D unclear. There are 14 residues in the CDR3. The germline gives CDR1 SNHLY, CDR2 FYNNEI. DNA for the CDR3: TGTGCCTGCAGTGAAGAAGGAACTCCCTACGAGCAGTACTTC. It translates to CACSEEGTPYEQYF.

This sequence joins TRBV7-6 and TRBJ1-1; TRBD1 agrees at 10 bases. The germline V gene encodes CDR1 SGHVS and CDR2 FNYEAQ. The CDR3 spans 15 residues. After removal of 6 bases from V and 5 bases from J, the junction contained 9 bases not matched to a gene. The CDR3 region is CASRPGTGVITEAFF. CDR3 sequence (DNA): TGTGCCAGCAGACCCGGGACAGGGGTAATAACTGAAGCTTTCTTT.

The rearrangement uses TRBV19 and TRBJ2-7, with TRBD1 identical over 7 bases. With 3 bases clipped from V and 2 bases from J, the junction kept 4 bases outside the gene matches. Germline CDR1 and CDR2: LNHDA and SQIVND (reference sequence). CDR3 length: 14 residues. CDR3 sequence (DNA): TGTGCCAGTAGTATGCGACAGGGACCCTACGAGCAGTACTTC. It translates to CASSMRQGPYEQYF.

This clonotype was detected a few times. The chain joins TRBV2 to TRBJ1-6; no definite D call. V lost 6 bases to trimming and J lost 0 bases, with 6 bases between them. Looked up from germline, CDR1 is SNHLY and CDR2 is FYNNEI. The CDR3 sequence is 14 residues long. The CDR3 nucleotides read TGTGCCAGCAGCTGGAGCTCCTATAATTCACCCCTCCACTTT. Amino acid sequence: CASSWSSYNSPLHF.

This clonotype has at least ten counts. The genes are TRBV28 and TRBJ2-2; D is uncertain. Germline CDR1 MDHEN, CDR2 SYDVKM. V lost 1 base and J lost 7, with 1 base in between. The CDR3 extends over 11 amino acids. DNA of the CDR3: TGTGCCAGCAGTTTATTCGGGGAGCTGTTTTTT. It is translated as CASSLFGELFF.

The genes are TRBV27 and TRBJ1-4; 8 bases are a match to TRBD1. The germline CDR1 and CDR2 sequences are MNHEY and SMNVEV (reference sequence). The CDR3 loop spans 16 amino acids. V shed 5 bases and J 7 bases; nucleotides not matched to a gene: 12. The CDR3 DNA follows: TGTGCCAGCAGTACCTATGGACAGGGTCCGGCTGAAAAACTGTTTTTT. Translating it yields CASSTYGQGPAEKLFF.

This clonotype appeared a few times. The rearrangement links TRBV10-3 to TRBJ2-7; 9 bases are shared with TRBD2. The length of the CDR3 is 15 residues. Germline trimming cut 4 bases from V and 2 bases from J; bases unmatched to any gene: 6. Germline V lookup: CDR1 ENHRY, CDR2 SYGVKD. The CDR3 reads CAISASGGKTYEQYF. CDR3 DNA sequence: TGTGCCATCAGTGCGAGCGGGGGGAAAACCTACGAGCAGTACTTC.

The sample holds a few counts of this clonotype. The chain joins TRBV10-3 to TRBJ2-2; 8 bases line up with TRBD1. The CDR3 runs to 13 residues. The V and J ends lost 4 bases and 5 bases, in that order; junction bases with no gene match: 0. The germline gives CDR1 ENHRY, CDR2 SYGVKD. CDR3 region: CAISGTGTGELFF. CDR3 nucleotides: TGTGCCATCAGTGGGACAGGGACCGGGGAGCTGTTTTTT.

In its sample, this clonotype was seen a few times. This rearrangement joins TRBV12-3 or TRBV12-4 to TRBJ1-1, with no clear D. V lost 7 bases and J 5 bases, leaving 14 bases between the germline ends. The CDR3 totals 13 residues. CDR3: CASTFRVRTEAFF. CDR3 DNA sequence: TGTGCCAGCACCTTTAGGGTCCGAACTGAAGCTTTCTTT.

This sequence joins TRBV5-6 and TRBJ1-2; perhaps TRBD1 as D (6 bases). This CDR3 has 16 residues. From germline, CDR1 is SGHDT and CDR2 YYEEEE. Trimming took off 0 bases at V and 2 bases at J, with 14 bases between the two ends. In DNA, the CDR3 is TGTGCCAGCAGCTTGGCCTCGGGGGCCCTCAACTATGGCTACACCTTC. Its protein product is CASSLASGALNYGYTF.

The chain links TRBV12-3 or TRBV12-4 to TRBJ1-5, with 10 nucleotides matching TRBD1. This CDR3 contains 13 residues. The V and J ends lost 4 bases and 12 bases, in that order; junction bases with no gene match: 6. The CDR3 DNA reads TGTGCCAGCAGTTCCCTGGGGGACAGGGGCCAGCATTTT. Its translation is CASSSLGDRGQHF.

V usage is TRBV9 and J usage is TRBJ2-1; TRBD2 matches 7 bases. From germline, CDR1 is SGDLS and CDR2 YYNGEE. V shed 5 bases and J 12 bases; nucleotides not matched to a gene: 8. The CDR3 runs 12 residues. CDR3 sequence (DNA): TGTGCCAGCAGTGGGGGGGGGTCTAGGCAGTTCTTC. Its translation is CASSGGGSRQFF. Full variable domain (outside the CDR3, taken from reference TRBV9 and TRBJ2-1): DSGVTQTPKHLITATGQRVTLRCSPRSGDLSVYWYQQSLDQGLQFLIQYYNGEERAKGNILERFSAQQFPDLHSELNLSSLELGDSALYFCASSGGGSRQFFGPGTRLTVL.

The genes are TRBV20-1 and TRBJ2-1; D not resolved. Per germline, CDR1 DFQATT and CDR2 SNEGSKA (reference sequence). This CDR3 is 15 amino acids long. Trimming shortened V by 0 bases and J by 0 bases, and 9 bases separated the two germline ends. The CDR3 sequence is CSARDEGNSYNEQFF. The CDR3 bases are TGCAGTGCTAGAGATGAAGGTAACTCCTACAATGAGCAGTTCTTC.

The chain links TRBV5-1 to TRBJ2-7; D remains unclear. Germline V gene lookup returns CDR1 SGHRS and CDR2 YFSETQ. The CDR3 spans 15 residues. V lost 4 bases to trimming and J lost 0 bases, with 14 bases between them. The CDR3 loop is CASSEEMTGSYEQYF. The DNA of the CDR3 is TGCGCCAGCAGCGAGGAGATGACGGGCTCCTACGAGCAGTACTTC.

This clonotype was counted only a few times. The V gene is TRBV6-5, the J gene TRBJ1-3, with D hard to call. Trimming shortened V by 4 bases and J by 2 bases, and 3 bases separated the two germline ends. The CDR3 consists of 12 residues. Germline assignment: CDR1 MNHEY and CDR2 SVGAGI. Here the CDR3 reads CASSSAGNTIYF. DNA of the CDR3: TGTGCCAGCAGTTCAGCTGGAAACACCATATATTTT.

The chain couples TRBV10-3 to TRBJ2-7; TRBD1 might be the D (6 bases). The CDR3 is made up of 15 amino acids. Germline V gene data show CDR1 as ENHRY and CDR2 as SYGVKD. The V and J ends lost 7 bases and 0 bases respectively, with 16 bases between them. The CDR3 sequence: CAIKDSVRSSYEQYF. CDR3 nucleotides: TGTGCCATCAAGGACAGCGTTCGAAGCTCCTACGAGCAGTACTTC.